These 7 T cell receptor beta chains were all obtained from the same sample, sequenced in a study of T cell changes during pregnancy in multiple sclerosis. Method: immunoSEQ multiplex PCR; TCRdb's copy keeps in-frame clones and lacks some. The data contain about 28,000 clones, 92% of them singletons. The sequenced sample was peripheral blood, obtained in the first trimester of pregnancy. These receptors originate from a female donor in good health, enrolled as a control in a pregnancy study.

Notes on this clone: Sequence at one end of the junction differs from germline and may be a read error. This CDR3 reads CASGRGSSEQYF. The CDR3 DNA is TGTGCCAGCGGACGGGGGTCCTCCGAGCAGTACTTC. The chain uses TRBV27 and TRBJ2-7, with a possible D match to TRBD2 (6 bases). Germline V gene sequence: CDR1 MNHEY, CDR2 SMNVEV (reference sequence). This CDR3 has 12 residues.

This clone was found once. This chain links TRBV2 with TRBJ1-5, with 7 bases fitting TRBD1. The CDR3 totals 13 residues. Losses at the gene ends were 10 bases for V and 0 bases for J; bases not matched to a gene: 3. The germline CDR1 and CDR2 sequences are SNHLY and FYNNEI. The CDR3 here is CATTGDSNQPQHF. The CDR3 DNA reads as TGTGCCACCACAGGGGATAGCAATCAGCCCCAGCATTTT.

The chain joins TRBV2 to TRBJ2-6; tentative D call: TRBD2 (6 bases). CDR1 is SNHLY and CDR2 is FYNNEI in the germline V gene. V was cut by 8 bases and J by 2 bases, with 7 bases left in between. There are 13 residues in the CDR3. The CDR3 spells CASGGAGANVLTF. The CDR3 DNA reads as TGTGCCAGCGGAGGGGCTGGGGCCAACGTCCTGACTTTC.

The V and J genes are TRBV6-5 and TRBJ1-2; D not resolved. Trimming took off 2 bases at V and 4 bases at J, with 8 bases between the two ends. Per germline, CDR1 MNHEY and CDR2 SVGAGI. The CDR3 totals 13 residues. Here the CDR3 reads CASSYGEGYGYTF. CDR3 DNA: TGTGCCAGCAGTTACGGGGAGGGCTATGGCTACACCTTC.

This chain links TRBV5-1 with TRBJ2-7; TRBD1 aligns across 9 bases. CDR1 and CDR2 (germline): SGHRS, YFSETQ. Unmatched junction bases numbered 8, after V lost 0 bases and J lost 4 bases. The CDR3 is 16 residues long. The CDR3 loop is CASSLVPDRGIYEQYF. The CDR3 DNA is TGCGCCAGCAGCTTGGTCCCAGACAGGGGGATATACGAGCAGTACTTC.

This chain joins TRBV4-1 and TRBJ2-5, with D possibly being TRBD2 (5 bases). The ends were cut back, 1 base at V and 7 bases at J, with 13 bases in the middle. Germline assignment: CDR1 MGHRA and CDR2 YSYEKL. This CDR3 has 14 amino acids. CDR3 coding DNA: TGCGCCAGCAGCCAAGGTAACCTAGCTGCGACCCAGTACTTC. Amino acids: CASSQGNLAATQYF.

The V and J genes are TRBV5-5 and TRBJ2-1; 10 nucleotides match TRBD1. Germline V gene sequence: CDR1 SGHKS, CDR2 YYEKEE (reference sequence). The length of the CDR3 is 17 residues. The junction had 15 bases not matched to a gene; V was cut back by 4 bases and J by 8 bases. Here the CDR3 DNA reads TGTGCCAGCAGCATATCACCCGGGACAGGGGTTCCTCATGAGCAGTTCTTC. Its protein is CASSISPGTGVPHEQFF.